This T cell receptor (beta chain) was retrieved from a study of T cells after yellow fever vaccination. Study-wide context: Using CD3, CD45RA, CCR7 and CD95, the EM, EMRA, CM and Tscm memory subsets were sorted.

MiXCR was run by TCRdb on the 5' RACE reads, yielding one entry per CDR3 protein. The table lists approximately 10,000 distinct CDR3 sequences, 5.8% of them singletons, with about 0.92% in the top ten. The table lists this clonotype with many counts. V gave up 7 bases and J gave up 0 bases, with 19 bases separating them. CDR3 length: 17 residues. Germline loops: CDR1 MNHEY, CDR2 SVGEGT. The study, taken as a whole, reports: A faster peak, day 5 versus 15, was reached by the weaker secondary response. Booster samples showed a return of most primary-vaccination clones (about 96% CD4, approximately 85% CD8).

Sequencing was performed on PBMCs, either bulk or a sorted T-cell subset (CD4+, CD8+, memory, or dextramer-sorted; not recorded which), taken on the day of the yellow fever booster vaccination. The chain is built from TRBV6-2 or TRBV6-3 and TRBJ2-1; tentatively, D is TRBD2 (6 bases). The source of this sequence is a man aged 25 to 40 who received the YFV17D yellow fever vaccine. DNA for the CDR3: TGTGCCAGCACCTCGCGGGATACAATTAGCTCCTACAATGAGCAGTTCTTC. Translation: CASTSRDTISSYNEQFF.